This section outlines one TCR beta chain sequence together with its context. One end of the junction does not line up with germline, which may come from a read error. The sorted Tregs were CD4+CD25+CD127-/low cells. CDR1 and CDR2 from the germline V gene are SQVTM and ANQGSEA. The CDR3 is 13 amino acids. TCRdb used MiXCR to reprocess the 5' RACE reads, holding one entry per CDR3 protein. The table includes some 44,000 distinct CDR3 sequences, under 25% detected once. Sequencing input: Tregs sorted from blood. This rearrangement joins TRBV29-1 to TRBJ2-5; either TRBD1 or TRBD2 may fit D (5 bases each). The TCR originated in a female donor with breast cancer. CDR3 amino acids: CSVEGTTQETQYF. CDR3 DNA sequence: TGCAGCGTGGAAGGGACGACCCAAGAGACCCAGTACTTC. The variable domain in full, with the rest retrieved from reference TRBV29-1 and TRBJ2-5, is SAVISQKPSRDICQRGTSLTIQCQVDSQVTMMFWYRQQPGQSLTLIATANQGSEATYESGFVIDKFPISRPNLTFSTLTVSNMSPEDSSIYLCSVEGTTQETQYFGPGTRLLVL.